This TCR beta chain appears in the sequencing data of a study of T cell changes during pregnancy in multiple sclerosis. Produced via immunoSEQ multiplex PCR; TCRdb's table is partial and in-frame only. The sample records 70,000 to 100,000 clones, just over 90% being singletons. Trimming pared 0 bases from V and 6 bases from J, leaving 9 bases between. Germline lookup yields CDR1 MNHEY and CDR2 SVGAGI. The CDR3 has 14 residues. The TCR comes from a female donor in good health, enrolled as a control in a pregnancy study. The V gene is TRBV6-5, the J gene TRBJ1-5; D remains unclear. Sequences were derived from peripheral blood, sampled in the third trimester of pregnancy. The CDR3: CASSYSRDGQPQHF. The CDR3 region has the DNA TGTGCCAGCAGTTACTCGAGGGATGGTCAGCCCCAGCATTTT.